One and the same sample provided the 30 T cell receptor beta chains below, sequenced in a study of blood T cell repertoires in COVID-19. Some clones are missing from TCRdb's copy, which holds only in-frame ones; the method was immunoSEQ multiplex PCR. Of around 300,000 clones detected, over 80% appear once; the ten largest clones hold about 6%. What was sequenced was peripheral blood. The receptor set was obtained from a woman between 50 and 59 years old with COVID-19, enrolled during active disease.

The chain employs TRBV11-2 and TRBJ1-2, with 8 bases fitting TRBD1. The CDR3 length is 15 residues. With 5 bases clipped from V and 2 bases from J, the junction kept 7 bases outside the gene matches. Germline V gene lookup returns CDR1 SGHAT and CDR2 FQNNGV. For the CDR3, the DNA is TGTGCCAGCAGCGCTGACAGGGGTAGAAACTATGGCTACACCTTC. It translates to CASSADRGRNYGYTF.

This chain connects TRBV2 to TRBJ1-5; perhaps TRBD1 as D (6 bases). The V gene lost 7 bases and the J gene lost 4 bases, with 17 bases spanning the gap. The CDR3 contains 15 residues. Per germline, CDR1 SNHLY and CDR2 FYNNEI. CDR3 bases: TGTGCCAGCACTCTTACACAGGGTTGGAATCAGCCCCAGCATTTT. This gives the protein CASTLTQGWNQPQHF.

V is TRBV11-2 and J is TRBJ2-7; 7 bases match TRBD2. CDR1 SGHAT and CDR2 FQNNGV come from the germline V gene. After removal of 1 base from V and 6 bases from J, the junction contained 6 bases not matched to a gene. There are 14 residues in the CDR3. The chain's CDR3 is CASSLVAGVTEQYF. CDR3 DNA sequence: TGTGCCAGCAGCTTAGTCGCGGGAGTTACCGAGCAGTACTTC.

CDR3 residues: CATSDRTRGWQNIQYF. The CDR3 nucleotides read TGTGCCACCAGTGACAGGACTAGGGGATGGCAAAACATTCAGTACTTC. The chain recombines TRBV24-1 with TRBJ2-4; TRBD2 matches 7 bases. From germline, CDR1 is KGHDR and CDR2 SFDVKD. The trim removed 4 bases at V and 5 bases at J, leaving 10 bases unmatched. This CDR3 is built from 16 residues.

The chain couples TRBV5-1 to TRBJ1-1, with D hard to call. CDR3 length: 13 amino acids. Germline CDR1 reads SGHRS; CDR2 reads YFSETQ. Trimming removed 4 bases at V and 1 base at J, with 8 bases between. The CDR3 DNA reads as TGCGCCAGCAGCCCCAACAAGAACACTGAAGCTTTCTTT. Translating it yields CASSPNKNTEAFF.

This chain joins TRBV11-2 and TRBJ2-5; possible D gene TRBD1, 5 bases. This CDR3 comprises 14 residues. CDR1 is SGHAT, CDR2 FQNNGV, per germline. V lost 1 base to trimming and J lost 5 bases, with 11 bases between them. The CDR3 loop reads CASSLVAGSETQYF. The DNA of the CDR3 is TGTGCCAGCAGCTTAGTAGCAGGGTCGGAGACCCAGTACTTC.

This chain connects TRBV7-9 to TRBJ1-1; maybe TRBD1 (6 bases). This CDR3 contains 16 residues. Trimming shortened V by 6 bases and J by 4 bases, and 21 bases separated the two germline ends. Germline loops: CDR1 SEHNR, CDR2 FQNEAQ (reference sequence). CDR3 amino acids: CASSHRGGGPATEAFF. Written as DNA, the CDR3 is TGTGCCAGCAGTCATCGCGGGGGCGGGCCGGCCACTGAAGCTTTCTTT.

The chain employs TRBV19 and TRBJ2-7; D call uncertain. The germline V gene encodes CDR1 LNHDA and CDR2 SQIVND (reference sequence). This CDR3 region has 15 residues. The germline V and J ends were trimmed by 2 bases and 5 bases, with 16 bases remaining between them. CDR3 in amino acids: CASSIRRHQMDEQYF. The CDR3 nucleotides read TGTGCCAGTAGTATACGTCGTCACCAGATGGACGAGCAGTACTTC.

This clone was detected once. The chain has TRBV4-3 and TRBJ1-6, with a possible D match to TRBD1 (6 bases). Trimming removed 2 bases from V and 3 bases from J, with 8 bases in between. The CDR3 is 15 residues long. Germline V gives CDR1 LGHNA, CDR2 YSLEER. The CDR3, as DNA: TGCGCCAGCAGCCAAATGGACAGCTATAATTCACCCCTCCACTTT. Residues: CASSQMDSYNSPLHF.

This chain uses TRBV4-3 with TRBJ2-1; D is unresolved. The CDR3 totals 12 residues. Looked up from germline, CDR1 is LGHNA and CDR2 is YSLEER. With 1 base removed from V and 5 bases from J, the gap between germline ends came to 3 bases. This CDR3 is CASSQVNNEQFF. CDR3 DNA sequence: TGCGCCAGCAGCCAAGTAAACAATGAGCAGTTCTTC.

The chain employs TRBV18 and TRBJ1-3; TRBD1 agrees at 9 bases. The germline CDR1 and CDR2 sequences are KGHSH and LQKENI. Trimming took 1 base from V and 5 from J; bases not matched to a gene: 15. CDR3 length: 19 amino acids. The chain's CDR3 is CASSPRSGTGREARNTIYF. CDR3 nucleotide sequence: TGTGCCAGCTCACCACGATCCGGGACAGGGAGGGAAGCCAGAAACACCATATATTTT.

This clone has a handful of counts. The rearrangement links TRBV4-1 to TRBJ2-7, with TRBD2 matching over 8 bases. V was clipped by 1 base and J by 4 bases; unmatched bases: 3. In germline, CDR1 is MGHRA, CDR2 YSYEKL. The CDR3 length is 14 residues. The DNA of the CDR3 is TGCGCCAGCAGCCAAGGGCGGGGGGTATACGAGCAGTACTTC. Amino acids: CASSQGRGVYEQYF.

The V call is TRBV19, the J call TRBJ1-1, with 10 bases identical to TRBD1. With 6 bases clipped from V and 1 base from J, the junction kept 11 bases outside the gene matches. This CDR3 spans 17 amino acids. Germline lookup yields CDR1 LNHDA and CDR2 SQIVND (reference sequence). In DNA form, the CDR3 reads TGTGCCAGTAGCCCCGGGACAGGGGTCTTCAGGAACACTGAAGCTTTCTTT. It specifies CASSPGTGVFRNTEAFF.

This chain joins TRBV7-2 and TRBJ2-7; no reliable D call. The CDR3 totals 14 residues. V was pared by 4 bases and J by 3 bases, with 13 bases between. Germline lookup yields CDR1 SGHTA and CDR2 FQGNSA. The CDR3 spells CASSSSQSYYEQYF. For the CDR3, the DNA is TGTGCCAGCAGCTCGTCACAGAGTTACTACGAGCAGTACTTC.

The chain joins TRBV5-6 to TRBJ2-2; no definite D call. V lost 4 bases and J 8 bases, leaving 12 bases between the germline ends. Germline CDR1 is SGHDT and CDR2 is YYEEEE. This CDR3 contains 13 residues. The CDR3 DNA sequence: TGTGCCAGCAGCACCCTCTCTACTGGGGAGCTGTTTTTT. This gives the protein CASSTLSTGELFF.

This chain joins TRBV4-1 and TRBJ2-7, with 7 bases identical to TRBD1. CDR3 length equals 16 residues. After removal of 2 bases from V and 4 bases from J, the junction contained 11 bases not matched to a gene. Per the germline V gene, CDR1 is MGHRA and CDR2 is YSYEKL. The DNA for the CDR3 is TGCGCCAGCAGCCAAACTGGACAGGACCCTTCTTACGAGCAGTACTTC. This translates into CASSQTGQDPSYEQYF.

The chain recombines TRBV29-1 with TRBJ2-4; 7 nucleotides match TRBD2. Trimming removed 6 bases from V and 4 bases from J; junction bases left unmatched: 12. This CDR3 comprises 15 residues. CDR1 SQVTM and CDR2 ANQGSEA come from the germline V gene. CDR3 nucleotide sequence: TGCAGCGTGGCCGGGACTAACCCTGTAAAAAACATTCAGTACTTC. Encoded protein: CSVAGTNPVKNIQYF.

V usage is TRBV24-1 and J usage is TRBJ2-1; 14 nucleotides agree with TRBD2. The V gene end was trimmed by 2 bases and the J gene end by 8 bases; junction bases not matched to a gene: 7. The length of the CDR3 is 17 residues. Germline V gives CDR1 KGHDR, CDR2 SFDVKD. CDR3 region: CATSDYPATSGRDEQFF. DNA of the CDR3: TGTGCCACCAGTGATTACCCGGCGACTAGCGGGAGGGATGAGCAGTTCTTC.

This chain uses TRBV5-1 with TRBJ2-5; 7 bases map to TRBD2. CDR1 is SGHRS and CDR2 is YFSETQ in the germline V gene. With V trimmed by 4 bases and J by 4 bases, 7 bases remained unmatched. This CDR3 region has 14 residues. For the CDR3, the DNA is TGCGCCAGCAGCCCCAGGCGGGAGAGAGAGACCCAGTACTTC. Its protein is CASSPRRERETQYF.

This chain connects TRBV3-1 (or the pseudogene TRBV3-2) to TRBJ2-3, with 7 bases lining up with TRBD2. Germline V gene sequence: CDR1 LGHDT, CDR2 YNNKEL (reference sequence). V lost 6 bases, J lost 0 bases, and 3 bases stayed unmatched. The CDR3 runs to 14 residues. CDR3: CASRPGGSTDTQYF. The CDR3 coding sequence is TGTGCCAGCAGGCCCGGGGGGAGCACAGATACGCAGTATTTT.

The chain has TRBV2 and TRBJ2-2, with D uncertain. The CDR3 spans 15 residues. CDR1 SNHLY and CDR2 FYNNEI come from the germline V gene. V lost 4 bases to trimming and J lost 5 bases, with 14 bases between them. This CDR3 is CASSALPQLTGELFF. The CDR3 DNA follows: TGTGCCAGCAGTGCTCTTCCTCAGTTAACCGGGGAGCTGTTTTTT.

This sequence joins TRBV6-5 and TRBJ1-6, with D unresolved. The ends were cut back, 6 bases at V and 9 bases at J, with 15 bases in the middle. The CDR3 extends over 14 amino acids. Germline V gene lookup returns CDR1 MNHEY and CDR2 SVGAGI. The CDR3 loop is CASSRARESSPLHF. Written as DNA, the CDR3 is TGTGCCAGCAGCCGCGCCCGGGAAAGTTCACCCCTCCACTTT.

The count of this clone is one. The genes are TRBV19 and TRBJ2-1; 10 bases are a match to TRBD2. The CDR3 runs 15 residues. Germline loops: CDR1 LNHDA, CDR2 SQIVND (reference sequence). V gave up 8 bases and J gave up 3 bases; unmatched junction bases: 7. In DNA form, the CDR3 reads TGTGCCAGTTTCCCCGGGACTAGCGACTACAATGAGCAGTTCTTC. It yields the protein CASFPGTSDYNEQFF.

The gene calls are TRBV29-1 and TRBJ2-1; tentative D call: TRBD2 (5 bases). The CDR3 covers 13 residues. CDR1 SQVTM and CDR2 ANQGSEA come from the germline V gene. V was cut by 5 bases and J by 0 bases, with 8 bases left in between. The chain's CDR3 is CSVSGFSYNEQFF. The DNA for the CDR3 is TGCAGCGTTTCGGGATTCTCCTACAATGAGCAGTTCTTC.

The genes are TRBV6-5 and TRBJ2-2, with 7 positions matching TRBD1. CDR1 MNHEY and CDR2 SVGAGI come from the germline V gene. The length of the CDR3 is 15 residues. V dropped 6 bases and J dropped 6; count of bases not matched to a gene: 10. CDR3: CASRRQGVIAGELFF. CDR3 DNA: TGTGCCAGCAGGAGACAGGGAGTTATCGCCGGGGAGCTGTTTTTT.

The chain joins TRBV2 to TRBJ1-1; TRBD1 aligns across 7 bases. V trimming: 7 bases; J trimming: 8 bases; junction bases outside the gene matches: 7. The CDR3 has 12 amino acids. Germline V gene lookup returns CDR1 SNHLY and CDR2 FYNNEI. The CDR3 here is CASTGDSGEAFF. The CDR3 region has the DNA TGTGCCAGCACCGGGGACAGCGGGGAAGCTTTCTTT.

CDR3 in amino acids: CASSLGQGDYNSPLHF. CDR3 DNA: TGTGCCAGCAGCTTAGGACAGGGGGACTATAATTCACCCCTCCACTTT. The chain recombines TRBV13 with TRBJ1-6, with 8 bases that match TRBD1. CDR1 is PRHDT, CDR2 FYEKMQ, per germline (reference sequence). Trimming at V came to 0 bases and at J to 3 bases, leaving 1 base not matched to a gene. CDR3 size: 16 residues.

The gene calls are TRBV27 and TRBJ1-1; D remains unclear. V gave up 0 bases and J gave up 4 bases, with 6 bases separating them. The CDR3 is 13 amino acids. CDR1 MNHEY and CDR2 SMNVEV come from the germline V gene (reference sequence). CDR3 DNA sequence: TGTGCCAGCAGTTTATCTGAGTTCACTGAAGCTTTCTTT. Encoded protein: CASSLSEFTEAFF.

V usage is TRBV5-1 and J usage is TRBJ2-2; 8 bases are shared with TRBD2. This CDR3 contains 14 residues. In germline, CDR1 is SGHRS, CDR2 YFSETQ. Germline trimming cut 4 bases from V and 6 bases from J; bases unmatched to any gene: 5. The CDR3 reads CASSTGRASGELFF. CDR3 coding DNA: TGCGCCAGCAGCACCGGGAGGGCCTCCGGGGAGCTGTTTTTT.

The chain uses TRBV29-1 and TRBJ1-5; D ambiguous. The CDR3 is 14 residues long. Trimming stripped 6 bases from V and 0 bases from J, with 12 bases between. Germline V gene lookup returns CDR1 SQVTM and CDR2 ANQGSEA. The CDR3 spells CSVRGDYSNQPQHF. In DNA, the CDR3 is TGCAGCGTCCGCGGGGATTATAGCAATCAGCCCCAGCATTTT.